One and the same sample provided the 15 T cell receptor beta chains below, sequenced in a study of post-analysis software for immune sequencing data. Sequencing libraries made from TCR beta cDNA carried unique molecular identifiers. TCRdb reprocessed the PCR reads with MiXCR, giving one entry per CDR3 protein. The sample yields approximately 660,000 distinct CDR3 sequences, around 60% seen once. Their antigen targets remain unknown. Study-wide results and caveats: About five TRBV segments were more frequent in patients than controls; TRBV5-6, TRBV5-1 and TRBV20-1 belonged to this group.

Sequenced: blood. These receptors all stem from a girl aged 2-10 years with multiple sclerosis.

The V gene is TRBV29-1, the J gene TRBJ1-1; the D is unclear. Per the germline V gene, CDR1 is SQVTM and CDR2 is ANQGSEA. V was clipped by 4 bases and J by 2 bases, with 8 bases between them. This CDR3 is built from 12 residues. This chain's CDR3 is CSVVSQNTEAFF. In DNA, the CDR3 is TGCAGCGTTGTCAGTCAAAACACTGAAGCTTTCTTT.

This clonotype was seen more than once but under ten times. The chain combines TRBV20-1 with TRBJ2-7, with 13 bases matching TRBD2. The trim removed 6 bases at V and 2 bases at J, leaving 19 bases unmatched. This CDR3 comprises 19 residues. Germline assignment: CDR1 DFQATT and CDR2 SNEGSKA (reference sequence). The CDR3: CSALTYSGTSGKGTYEQYF. The CDR3 coding sequence is TGCAGTGCCCTAACTTACTCCGGGACTAGCGGGAAGGGGACCTACGAGCAGTACTTC.

The chain has TRBV5-1 and TRBJ2-1, with 9 nucleotides matching TRBD1. This CDR3 region has 15 residues. V was clipped by 3 bases and J by 6 bases; unmatched bases: 7. The V gene's germline CDR1 is SGHRS and CDR2 YFSETQ. DNA of the CDR3: TGCGCCAGCAGCTCCGGGACAGGGAACAGCAATGAGCAGTTCTTC. Its translation is CASSSGTGNSNEQFF.

As DNA, the CDR3 is TGCAGCGTCCGGGACAGGGGGTCCTATGGCTACACCTTC. Amino acids: CSVRDRGSYGYTF. The chain recombines TRBV29-1 with TRBJ1-2, with 11 positions matching TRBD1. Germline CDR1 is SQVTM and CDR2 is ANQGSEA. This CDR3 has 13 residues. V dropped 6 bases and J dropped 4; count of bases not matched to a gene: 4.

CDR3 nucleotide sequence: TGTGCCAGCAGCAGCGGTGGACCCACAGATACGCAGTATTTT. Its translation: CASSSGGPTDTQYF. This chain uses TRBV6-2 or TRBV6-3 with TRBJ2-3, with a possible D match to TRBD2 (5 bases). V was shortened by 6 bases and J by 2 bases, with 12 bases between the two germline ends. CDR1 and CDR2 (germline): MNHEY, SVGEGT. The CDR3 sequence is 14 residues long.

The CDR3 region is CASSFSRNTDTQYF. The CDR3 DNA sequence: TGCGCCAGCAGCTTTTCTAGGAACACAGATACGCAGTATTTT. This rearrangement joins TRBV5-1 to TRBJ2-3, with no clear D. The CDR3 has 14 amino acids. The V end lost 2 bases, the J end lost 2 bases, and 9 bases lay between the germline ends. CDR1 is SGHRS, CDR2 YFSETQ, per germline.

This sequence joins TRBV6-5 and TRBJ2-3; D might be TRBD1 (6 bases). The germline V and J ends were trimmed by 0 bases and 0 bases, with 10 bases remaining between them. The CDR3 is 16 amino acids. CDR1 is MNHEY and CDR2 is SVGAGI in the germline V gene. The CDR3 loop is CASSYSAGESTDTQYF. For the CDR3, the DNA is TGTGCCAGCAGTTACTCGGCAGGGGAGAGCACAGATACGCAGTATTTT.

This clonotype was seen a handful of times. The chain recombines TRBV7-6 with TRBJ2-3, with D maybe TRBD2 (6 bases). Germline CDR1 SGHVS, CDR2 FNYEAQ. The V gene lost 5 bases and the J gene lost 2 bases, with 17 bases spanning the gap. The CDR3 contains 16 residues. CDR3 nucleotides: TGTGCCAGCAGCGCTACTCTAGCGCCTTCCACAGATACGCAGTATTTT. It yields the protein CASSATLAPSTDTQYF.

The rearrangement joins TRBV27 to TRBJ2-3; possibly TRBD2 for D (6 bases). CDR3 length: 14 residues. V gave up 8 bases and J gave up 1 base, with 13 bases separating them. CDR1 and CDR2 from the germline V gene are MNHEY and SMNVEV (reference sequence). The CDR3 coding sequence is TGTGCCAGCTGGCGCGAGCGGGGCACAGATACGCAGTATTTT. Protein sequence: CASWRERGTDTQYF.

This clonotype was counted only a few times. The V and J genes are TRBV3-1 and TRBJ1-4; 8 bases agree with TRBD1. Germline values: CDR1 LGHDT, CDR2 YNNKEL (reference sequence). This CDR3 has 16 amino acids. The J segment lost 8 bases and the V segment lost 2 bases, leaving 10 bases of the junction unmatched. The CDR3: CASSQHGQGAVEKLFF. The CDR3 coding sequence is TGTGCCAGCAGCCAACATGGCCAGGGGGCCGTGGAAAAACTGTTTTTT.

The CDR3 region is CASSLAAAQGADGYTF. CDR3 nucleotides: TGCGCCAGCAGCTTGGCGGCCGCGCAGGGGGCGGATGGCTACACCTTC. The J gene is TRBJ1-2, the V gene TRBV5-1; 8 bases line up with TRBD1. The J segment lost 6 bases and the V segment lost 0 bases, leaving 10 bases of the junction unmatched. CDR1 SGHRS and CDR2 YFSETQ come from the germline V gene. The CDR3 is 16 residues long.

The genes are TRBV5-1 and TRBJ2-5; 8 bases line up with TRBD2. CDR1 is SGHRS and CDR2 is YFSETQ in the germline V gene. The CDR3 loop spans 17 amino acids. The V gene end was trimmed by 3 bases and the J gene end by 3 bases; junction bases not matched to a gene: 13. The CDR3 reads CASSSSNFSGEKETQYF. The CDR3, as DNA: TGCGCCAGCAGCTCTTCCAATTTTAGCGGGGAGAAAGAGACCCAGTACTTC.

The chain recombines TRBV6-5 with TRBJ1-2, with a tentative D call TRBD1 (5 bases). V dropped 5 bases and J dropped 4 bases, with 11 bases sitting between them. The CDR3 extends over 13 amino acids. Germline CDR1 and CDR2: MNHEY and SVGAGI. Here the CDR3 reads CASSGDGIYGYTF. As DNA, the CDR3 is TGTGCCAGCAGTGGGGACGGAATCTATGGCTACACCTTC.

This clonotype has more than one count but fewer than ten. The chain combines TRBV10-3 with TRBJ2-1; TRBD1 aligns across 9 bases. J was trimmed by 8 bases and V by 7 bases; bases with no gene match: 9. This CDR3 has 14 residues. The V gene's germline CDR1 is ENHRY and CDR2 SYGVKD. The CDR3 nucleotides read TGTGCCATCACGGGGGACAGGGTCACGGATGAGCAGTTCTTC. It is translated as CAITGDRVTDEQFF.

This clonotype was found a few times. The gene calls are TRBV29-1 and TRBJ2-1; 8 nucleotides line up with TRBD2. In germline, CDR1 is SQVTM, CDR2 ANQGSEA. After removal of 3 bases from V and 8 bases from J, the junction contained 9 bases not matched to a gene. The CDR3 runs 14 residues. CDR3 nucleotides: TGCAGCGTTGACCCCCCGGGGGGGTGGGATGAGCAGTTCTTC. This sequence encodes CSVDPPGGWDEQFF.